This TCR beta chain derives from a study of spatial heterogeneity in lung cancer. For the study at large: Detection of beta-chain sequences consistently exceeded that of alpha-chain sequences. Overall study results and limits: One measure, the expanded intratumoral alpha and beta TCR count, tracked tumor mutation counts.

Every TCR cDNA molecule carried a tag that served as a unique molecular identifier. TCRdb reprocessed the 5' RACE reads via MiXCR and lists one record per CDR3 protein. The table lists 4,700 or so distinct CDR3 sequences, around 12% of them singletons. This CDR3 region has 14 residues. V gave up 7 bases and J gave up 4 bases; unmatched junction bases: 9. From germline, CDR1 is LNHDA and CDR2 SQIVND (reference sequence). Many counts were recorded for this clonotype. Its target is unknown. Stated time point: sample taken at primary tumor resection. Donors were some 72 untreated early-stage non-small cell lung cancer patients. TCRs were sequenced from unsorted whole RNA of tumor, nontumor lung or PBMC.

The chain combines TRBV19 with TRBJ1-2; TRBD1 matches 7 bases. The origin of this receptor is a male donor with early-stage non-small cell lung cancer. This material consisted of lung tumor tissue, taken at surgery. CDR3 protein: CASTSQGTSYGYTF. Written as DNA, the CDR3 is TGTGCCAGTACTTCACAGGGGACCTCCTATGGCTACACCTTC.